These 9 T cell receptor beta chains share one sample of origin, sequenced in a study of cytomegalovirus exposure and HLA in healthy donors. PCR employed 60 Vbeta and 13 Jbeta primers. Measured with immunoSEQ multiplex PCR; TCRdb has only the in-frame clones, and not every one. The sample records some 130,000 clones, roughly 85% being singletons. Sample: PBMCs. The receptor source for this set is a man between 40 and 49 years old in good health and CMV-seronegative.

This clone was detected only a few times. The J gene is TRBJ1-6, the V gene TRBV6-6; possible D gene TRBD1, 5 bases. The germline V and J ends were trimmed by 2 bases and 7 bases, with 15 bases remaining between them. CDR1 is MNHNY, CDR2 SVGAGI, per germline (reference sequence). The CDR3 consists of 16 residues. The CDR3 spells CASSYPPVQENSPLHF. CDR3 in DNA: TGTGCCAGCAGTTACCCCCCGGTACAGGAAAATTCACCCCTCCACTTT.

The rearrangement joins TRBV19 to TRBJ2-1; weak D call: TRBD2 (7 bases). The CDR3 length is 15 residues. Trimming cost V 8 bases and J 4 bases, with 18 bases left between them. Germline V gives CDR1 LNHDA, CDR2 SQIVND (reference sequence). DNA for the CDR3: TGTGCCAGTGGGGGGGGGCAGGTAGGGTACAATGAGCAGTTCTTC. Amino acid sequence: CASGGGQVGYNEQFF.

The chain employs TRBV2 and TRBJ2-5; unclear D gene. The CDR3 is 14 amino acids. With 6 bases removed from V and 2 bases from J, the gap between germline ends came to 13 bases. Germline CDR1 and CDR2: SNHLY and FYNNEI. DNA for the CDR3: TGTGCCAGCAGCCAACTCGCGGTTCAAGAGACCCAGTACTTC. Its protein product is CASSQLAVQETQYF.

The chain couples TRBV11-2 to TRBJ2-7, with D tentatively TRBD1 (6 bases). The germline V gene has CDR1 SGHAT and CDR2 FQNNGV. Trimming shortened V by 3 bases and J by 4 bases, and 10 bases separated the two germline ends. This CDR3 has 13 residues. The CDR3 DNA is TGTGCCAGCAGCTTTTGGGACACTTACGAGCAGTACTTC. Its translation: CASSFWDTYEQYF. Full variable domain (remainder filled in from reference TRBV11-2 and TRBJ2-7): EAGVAQSPRYKIIEKRQSVAFWCNPISGHATLYWYQQILGQGPKLLIQFQNNGVVDDSQLPKDRFSAERLKGVDSTLKIQPAKLEDSAVYLCASSFWDTYEQYFGPGTRLTVT.

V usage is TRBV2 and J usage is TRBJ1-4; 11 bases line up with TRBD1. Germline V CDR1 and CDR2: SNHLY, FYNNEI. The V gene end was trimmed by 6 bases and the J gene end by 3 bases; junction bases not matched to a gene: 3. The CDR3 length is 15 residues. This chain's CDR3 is CASSRTGGSNEKLFF. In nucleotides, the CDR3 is TGTGCCAGCAGCAGGACAGGGGGCTCTAATGAAAAACTGTTTTTT.

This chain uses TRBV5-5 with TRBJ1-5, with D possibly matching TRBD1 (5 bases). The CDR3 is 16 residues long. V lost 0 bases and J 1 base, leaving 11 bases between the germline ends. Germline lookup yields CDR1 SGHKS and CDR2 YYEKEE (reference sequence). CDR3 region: CASSLAGGASNQPQHF. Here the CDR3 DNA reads TGTGCCAGCAGCTTGGCCGGTGGGGCGAGCAATCAGCCCCAGCATTTT.

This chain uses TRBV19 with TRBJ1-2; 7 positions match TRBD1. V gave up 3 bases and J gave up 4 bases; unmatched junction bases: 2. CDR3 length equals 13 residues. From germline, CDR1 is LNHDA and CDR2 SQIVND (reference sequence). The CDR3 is CASSMDRIYGYTF. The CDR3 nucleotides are TGTGCCAGTAGTATGGACAGGATCTATGGCTACACCTTC.

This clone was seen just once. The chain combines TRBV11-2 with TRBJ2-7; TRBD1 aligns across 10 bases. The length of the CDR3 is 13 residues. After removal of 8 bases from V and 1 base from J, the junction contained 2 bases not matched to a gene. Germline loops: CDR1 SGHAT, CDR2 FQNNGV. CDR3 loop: CASGQGVSYEQYF. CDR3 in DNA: TGTGCCAGCGGACAGGGGGTGTCCTACGAGCAGTACTTC.

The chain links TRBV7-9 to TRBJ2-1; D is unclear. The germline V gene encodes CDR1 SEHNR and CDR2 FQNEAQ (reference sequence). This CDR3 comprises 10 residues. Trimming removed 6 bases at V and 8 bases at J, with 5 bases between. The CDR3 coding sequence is TGTGCCAGCAGTAAGCATGAGCAGTTCTTC. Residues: CASSKHEQFF.